The 8 T cell receptor beta chains in this list originate from one sample, sequenced in a study of cytomegalovirus exposure and HLA in healthy donors. The PCR employed 60 Vbeta primers together with 13 Jbeta primers. Only in-frame clones appear in the TCRdb table, and some are missing; sequencing was by immunoSEQ multiplex PCR. Found here are roughly 150,000 clones, 75% of them singletons; the top ten hold 2.5% to 3%. The source material was PBMCs. Source of these receptors: a woman between 45 and 65 years old in good health and CMV-seropositive.

The J gene is TRBJ2-5, the V gene TRBV6-1; 7 nucleotides align to TRBD1. With 4 bases clipped from V and 2 bases from J, the junction kept 7 bases outside the gene matches. The CDR3 loop spans 15 amino acids. Germline V gene data show CDR1 as MNHNS and CDR2 as SASEGT. The CDR3 region has the DNA TGTGCCAGCAGTGCTAACAGGGGATTTCAAGAGACCCAGTACTTC. Translating it yields CASSANRGFQETQYF.

The chain combines TRBV7-6 with TRBJ1-3; D is possibly TRBD1 (6 bases). This CDR3 has 17 amino acids. V was cut by 4 bases and J by 2 bases, with 18 bases left in between. Per germline, CDR1 SGHVS and CDR2 FNYEAQ. The CDR3 coding sequence is TGTGCCAGCAGCTCCAAGCAGGACAGAATAACTGGAAACACCATATATTTT. Amino acids: CASSSKQDRITGNTIYF.

J is TRBJ2-5 and V is TRBV2; a weak D match, TRBD1 (6 bases). In germline, CDR1 is SNHLY, CDR2 FYNNEI. The germline V and J ends were trimmed by 7 bases and 5 bases, with 23 bases remaining between them. The CDR3 is 16 amino acids. DNA for the CDR3: TGTGCCAGCATCTCTCAACCAGACAGGCCGAGGGAGACCCAGTACTTC. Protein sequence: CASISQPDRPRETQYF.

The chain joins TRBV6-6 to TRBJ1-4; TRBD1 is a possible D gene (5 bases). The CDR3 totals 14 residues. Germline loops: CDR1 MNHNY, CDR2 SVGAGI (reference sequence). V lost 5 bases, J lost 4 bases, and 11 bases lay in between. The CDR3 protein is CASSQGGFNEKLFF. The CDR3 DNA is TGTGCCAGCAGTCAGGGAGGGTTTAATGAAAAACTGTTTTTT.

This clone has just a few counts. This chain uses TRBV6-1 with TRBJ1-1; D is unresolved. V was clipped by 8 bases and J by 3 bases, with 10 bases between them. This CDR3 is 12 amino acids long. Germline CDR1 reads MNHNS; CDR2 reads SASEGT. DNA for the CDR3: TGTGCCAGCCAGAATGGAGACACTGAAGCTTTCTTT. It codes for CASQNGDTEAFF.

The chain joins TRBV12-1 to TRBJ2-1; TRBD1 is the table's D call, not checked against the DNA. TRBV12-1 has pseudogene status. This CDR3 contains 15 residues. This CDR3 reads CASSADRAYYNEQFF. The CDR3 bases are TGTGCCAGCAGCGCAGACAGGGCCTACTACAATGAGCAGTTCTTC.

This chain links TRBV14 with TRBJ2-7; a weak D match, TRBD1 (6 bases). Germline V gives CDR1 SGHDN, CDR2 FVKESK. The CDR3 covers 13 residues. V was cut by 3 bases and J by 6 bases, with 12 bases left in between. This CDR3 reads CASSHTGLGEQYF. In DNA form, the CDR3 reads TGTGCCAGCAGCCATACAGGGTTGGGCGAGCAGTACTTC.

This clone showed up just once. The chain employs TRBV9 and TRBJ2-2, with D perhaps matching TRBD1 (5 bases). The CDR3 is 13 amino acids. V lost 5 bases and J lost 4, with 9 bases in between. Germline V gene data show CDR1 as SGDLS and CDR2 as YYNGEE. This chain's CDR3 is CASRHTGTGELFF. The DNA of the CDR3 is TGTGCCAGCAGACACACAGGCACCGGGGAGCTGTTTTTT. The variable domain in full, completed from reference TRBV9 and TRBJ2-2, reads DSGVTQTPKHLITATGQRVTLRCSPRSGDLSVYWYQQSLDQGLQFLIQYYNGEERAKGNILERFSAQQFPDLHSELNLSSLELGDSALYFCASRHTGTGELFFGEGSRLTVL.